This T cell receptor (beta chain) was profiled in a study of early T cells in non-severe SARS-CoV-2 infection. The overall study: The sequenced material was bulk RNA from unsorted whole blood, and its chains were unpaired.

Tagging with unique molecular identifiers was applied to individual cDNA molecules. Each CDR3 protein gets one entry after TCRdb re-called the 5' RACE reads with MiXCR. Of about 55,000 distinct CDR3 sequences in the sample, roughly 8.2% were seen once. From germline, CDR1 is DFQATT and CDR2 SNEGSKA (reference sequence). Trimming shortened V by 1 base and J by 7 bases, and 13 bases separated the two germline ends. The CDR3 is 14 residues long. The sequence derives from an adult who was a healthcare worker with PCR-confirmed SARS-CoV-2 infection or an uninfected control (not recorded which). The sample comprised whole blood. The gene calls are TRBV20-1 and TRBJ1-4; no firm D call. The CDR3 spells CSARASDVGEKLFF. DNA of the CDR3: TGCAGTGCTAGAGCTTCCGATGTGGGTGAAAAACTGTTTTTT.